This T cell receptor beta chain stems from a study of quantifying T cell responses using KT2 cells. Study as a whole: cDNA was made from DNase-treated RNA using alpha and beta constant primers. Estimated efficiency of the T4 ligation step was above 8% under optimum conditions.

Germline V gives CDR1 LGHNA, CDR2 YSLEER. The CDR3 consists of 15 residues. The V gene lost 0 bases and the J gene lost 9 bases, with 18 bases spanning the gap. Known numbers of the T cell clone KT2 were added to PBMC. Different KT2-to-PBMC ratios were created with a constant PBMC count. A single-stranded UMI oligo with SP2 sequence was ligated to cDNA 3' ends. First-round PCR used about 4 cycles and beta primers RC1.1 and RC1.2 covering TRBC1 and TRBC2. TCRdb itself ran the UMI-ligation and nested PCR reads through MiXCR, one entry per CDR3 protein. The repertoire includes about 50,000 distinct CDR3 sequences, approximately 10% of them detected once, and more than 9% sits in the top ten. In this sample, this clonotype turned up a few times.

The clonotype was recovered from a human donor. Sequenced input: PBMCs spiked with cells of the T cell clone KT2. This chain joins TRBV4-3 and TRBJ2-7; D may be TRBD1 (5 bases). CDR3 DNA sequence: TGCGCCAGCAGCCAAGACTATCAGGGCCAAAGGCGGCAGTACTTC. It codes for CASSQDYQGQRRQYF.